Below are 10 T cell receptor beta chains sequenced from a single sample in a study of blood T cells in healthy people across ages. A second PCR of 7 to 11 cycles used a sample-barcoded 5' primer and a J-beta primer mix. TCRdb used MiXCR to reprocess the 5' RACE reads, holding one entry per CDR3 protein. The sample includes over a million distinct CDR3 sequences, 59% of them seen just once. Sequenced: blood. The source is a man younger than 35 in good health.

Comments on this clonotype: A single base separates this from a much larger clone, so it may be a read error. The CDR3 spells CASSPGALEGYTF. The CDR3, as DNA: TGCGCCAGCAGCCCCGGTGCCCTGGAGGGCTACACCTTC. This chain uses TRBV4-3 with TRBJ1-2; D not resolved. CDR1 and CDR2 from the germline V gene are LGHNA and YSLEER. Trimming shortened V by 4 bases and J by 8 bases, and 14 bases separated the two germline ends. The CDR3 sequence is 13 residues long.

This chain links TRBV3-1 with TRBJ2-5; no firm D call. V dropped 0 bases and J dropped 6 bases, with 11 bases sitting between them. Germline V gene data show CDR1 as LGHDT and CDR2 as YNNKEL (reference sequence). The CDR3 covers 14 residues. The CDR3 DNA is TGTGCCAGCAGCCAAGACGGATCTGGAAAGACCCAGTACTTC. Translating gives CASSQDGSGKTQYF.

This chain links TRBV20-1 with TRBJ1-6; D is unclear. CDR3 size: 15 residues. V was shortened by 3 bases and J by 9 bases, with 18 bases between the two germline ends. Germline lookup yields CDR1 DFQATT and CDR2 SNEGSKA (reference sequence). The chain's CDR3 is CSASPGQLEGSPLHF. CDR3 DNA sequence: TGCAGTGCTAGTCCGGGCCAACTAGAAGGTTCACCCCTCCACTTT.

The CDR3 sequence is CSAREARGDYGYTF. The CDR3 DNA is TGCAGTGCTAGAGAGGCCAGGGGGGACTATGGCTACACCTTC. V is TRBV20-1 and J is TRBJ1-2; TRBD1 matches 7 bases. V gave up 0 bases and J gave up 3 bases; unmatched junction bases: 4. The CDR3 has 14 residues. Per the germline V gene, CDR1 is DFQATT and CDR2 is SNEGSKA (reference sequence).

This clonotype occurred a few times. The chain employs TRBV4-2 and TRBJ2-3, with 8 bases identical to TRBD2. CDR3 size: 13 residues. Germline V gene lookup returns CDR1 LGHNA and CDR2 YNFKEQ. J gave up 6 bases and V 4 bases, and 3 bases lay outside the gene matches. CDR3 bases: TGTGCCAGCAGCCCAGCGGGAGCGGATACGCAGTATTTT. Its protein is CASSPAGADTQYF.

The chain joins TRBV4-1 to TRBJ2-1; D is unresolved. The germline V and J ends were trimmed by 1 base and 0 bases, with 4 bases remaining between them. This CDR3 contains 14 residues. Germline V lookup: CDR1 MGHRA, CDR2 YSYEKL. The CDR3 spells CASSQAVSYNEQFF. The CDR3 coding sequence is TGCGCCAGCAGCCAAGCCGTCTCCTACAATGAGCAGTTCTTC.

The chain has TRBV6-2 or TRBV6-3 and TRBJ2-7, with D perhaps assigned TRBD1 or TRBD2 (5 bases each). CDR3 length equals 14 residues. V lost 6 bases and J 11 bases, leaving 23 bases between the germline ends. The germline CDR1 and CDR2 sequences are MNHEY and SVGEGT. CDR3 in DNA: TGTGCCAGCAGGGGACCTACCGCTCTGGAGACCGAGTACTTC. Its protein is CASRGPTALETEYF.

The chain joins TRBV7-9 to TRBJ2-1; 8 bases line up with TRBD2. Unmatched junction bases numbered 16, after V lost 7 bases and J lost 11 bases. Germline CDR1 is SEHNR and CDR2 is FQNEAQ (reference sequence). The CDR3 totals 15 residues. CDR3: CASTETGGPTGKQFF. CDR3 DNA: TGTGCCAGCACGGAAACGGGGGGGCCTACCGGTAAGCAGTTCTTC.

The chain employs TRBV6-6 and TRBJ1-6; D possibly corresponds to TRBD1 (5 bases). Germline CDR1 MNHNY, CDR2 SVGAGI (reference sequence). This CDR3 region has 13 residues. The V end lost 0 bases, the J end lost 8 bases, and 5 bases lay between the germline ends. The CDR3, as DNA: TGTGCCAGCAGTTACTCGGGGGATTCACCCCTCCACTTT. Translating gives CASSYSGDSPLHF.

There are a few counts of this clonotype. This chain links TRBV29-1 with TRBJ2-3; the match to TRBD1 covers 9 bases. Trimming took 6 bases from V and 3 from J; bases not matched to a gene: 7. Germline V CDR1 and CDR2: SQVTM, ANQGSEA. The CDR3 covers 14 residues. CDR3 region: CSVAGQGMTDTQYF. In DNA form, the CDR3 reads TGCAGCGTGGCCGGACAGGGGATGACAGATACGCAGTATTTT.